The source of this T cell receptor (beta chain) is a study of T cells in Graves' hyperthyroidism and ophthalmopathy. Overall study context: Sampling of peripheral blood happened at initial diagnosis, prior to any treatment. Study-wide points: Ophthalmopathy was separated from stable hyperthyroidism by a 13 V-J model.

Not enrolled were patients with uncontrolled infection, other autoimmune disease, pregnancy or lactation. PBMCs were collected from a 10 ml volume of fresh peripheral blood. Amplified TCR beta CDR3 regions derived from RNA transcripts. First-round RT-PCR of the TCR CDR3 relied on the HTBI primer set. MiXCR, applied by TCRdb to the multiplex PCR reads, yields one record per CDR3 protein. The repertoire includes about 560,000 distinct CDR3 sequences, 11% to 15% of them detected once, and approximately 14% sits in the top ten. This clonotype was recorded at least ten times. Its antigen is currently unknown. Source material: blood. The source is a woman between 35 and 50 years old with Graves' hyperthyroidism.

The DNA for the CDR3 is TGCAGTGCTAGAGGATCCAGCGGGAGATACAATGAGCAGTTCTTC. Translated, it gives CSARGSSGRYNEQFF. The rearrangement links TRBV20-1 to TRBJ2-1; the match to TRBD2 covers 8 bases. Germline V gene lookup returns CDR1 DFQATT and CDR2 SNEGSKA (reference sequence). CDR3 length equals 15 residues. V lost 1 base to trimming and J lost 4 bases; unmatched junction nucleotides: 6.